This TCR beta chain emerged from a study of Graves' ophthalmopathy and Graves' hyperthyroidism (dated by TCRdb to 2016 to 2019). For context, the study as a whole: Peripheral blood was collected at initial diagnosis, prior to any treatment. In five or six hyperthyroidism patients, the T-cell repertoires found in thyroid tissue were compared with those found in blood. An independent validation cohort comprised roughly 20 hyperthyroidism patients and some 16 patients who later progressed from hyperthyroidism to ophthalmopathy. In total, over 130 blood samples were TCR-sequenced: 43 ophthalmopathy, approximately 80 hyperthyroidism and some 17 hyperthyroidism-to-ophthalmopathy patients. Once sampling was done, hyperthyroidism patients were given methimazole at a starting dose of 30 mg daily, while ophthalmopathy patients were given high-dose intravenous methylprednisolone. TCR beta repertoire signatures were used to distinguish Graves' ophthalmopathy from Graves' hyperthyroidism and to predict progression to ophthalmopathy. To explore V-J signatures distinguishing ophthalmopathy from hyperthyroidism, a discovery set of around 100 patients (around 44 ophthalmopathy, 55 to 60 stable hyperthyroidism) was enrolled.

For repertoire sequencing, the TCR beta CDR3 regions were amplified from RNA transcripts. HTBI primers and the Qiagen OneStep RT-PCR kit were used in a first-round RT-PCR, which was followed by a second-round multiplex PCR, size selection and purification. Libraries were sequenced paired-end with 100 bp reads on an Illumina HiSeq2000. The original methods were these. Reads were processed with SOAPnuke, discarding reads with adapters, uncalled bases, mean Phred below 15, or no exact constant-primer or identifier match. COPE v1.2.5 was used to merge high-quality paired reads. Unique nucleotide sequences were defined as clonotypes and aligned to IMGT TRB V, D and J references using MiTCR v1.1. Analysis was restricted to V-J combinations with a frequency above 0.0001, which covered 99.2% of repertoires. For each V-J combination, a TCR clonal expansion and chaos score was defined as the ratio of F50 clonal expansion to chaos observed in the TCRdist matrix. Features were reduced by Welch's t-statistics and random forest to approximately 12 V-J combinations, which fed a naive Bayes classifier. Thyroid-blood repertoire similarity was quantified with the Morisita-Horn index. TCRdb applied fastp at Q25 and MiXCR to the public reads, then kept only in-frame beta chains. Every CDR3 protein is listed once, alongside the most common genes and DNA of its rows. The V and J calls here are based on TCRdb, not the publication. For this sample there are almost 750,000 distinct CDR3 sequences; approximately 40% appear just once. Together, the top ten hold roughly 46% of the sample.

This clonotype appeared many times. What antigen it recognizes has not been identified. Base quality data are lacking; no much larger clone is found one base away. The ophthalmopathy patients had moderately to severely active disease, with a Clinical Activity Score of 3 or higher, a NOSPECS grade of 4 or higher, and a disease duration of less than 3 months. Anyone with other autoimmune diseases, uncontrolled infections, pregnancy or lactation was excluded from the study. Clinical symptoms, serum thyroxine, TRAb, thyroid ultrasound and orbital computed tomography formed the basis of the diagnosis. PBMCs were isolated from more than 9 ml of fresh peripheral blood by Ficoll-Paque density gradient centrifugation. Trizol reagent was used to extract the total RNA, and its quality was then checked on an Agilent 2100 Bioanalyzer. The germline ends are 11 bases apart after V is trimmed by 6 bases and J by 0 bases. Including the terminal cysteine and phenylalanine, the CDR3 comprises 14 residues. Just CDR3 DNA is preserved here, 42 bases in frame from base 1.

Results the study describes overall, beyond this receptor: Most expanded thyroid clonotypes with a frequency above 0.001 also appeared in blood, which suggests that blood repertoires may reflect the immune response in the thyroid. In validation, the model predicted ophthalmopathy progression with 70.59% sensitivity and about 73% specificity; roughly 11 predicted patients were CT-confirmed with GO in a median of 6.5 months. In cross-validation, the 13-signature model distinguished ophthalmopathy from stable hyperthyroidism with about 87% sensitivity and about 84% specificity, and in the test set the corresponding values were about 80% and 75%. No statistical method was used to predetermine the sample size, and group allocation was not hidden from the investigators.

This sequence originates from an adult man with Graves' ophthalmopathy. The sequencing sample was made of peripheral blood. The chain employs TRBV12-3 or TRBV12-4 and TRBJ1-2, with the D gene uncertain. The CDR3 has the sequence CASRTVGTNYGYTF. The nucleotide sequence reads as follows: TGTGCCAGCAGGACCGTGGGGACTAACTATGGCTACACCTTC.